This T cell receptor (beta chain) was obtained from a study of shared clonotypes between healthy human individuals. Whole-study results and caveats: Only a few donors were included, so the genetic and exposure-history diversity represented was limited.

Cells designated naive CD8 were CD45RO-negative and were positively selected for CCR7, with terminally differentiated effector memory CD45RA+ cells excluded. Concerning this clone: No antigen is known for it.

V lost 1 base, J lost 10 bases, and 11 bases lay in between. This CDR3 has 12 residues. CDR1 is SGHAT, CDR2 FQNNGV, per germline. Measured with immunoSEQ multiplex PCR; TCRdb has only the in-frame clones, and not every one. The repertoire holds approximately 600,000 clones, with 95% as singletons. J is TRBJ2-7 and V is TRBV11-2; D not resolved. Input material: naive CD8+ T cells sorted from blood. This sequence was found in a woman between 25 and 40 years old in good health. CDR3 residues: CASSLAGQRQYF. The DNA for the CDR3 is TGTGCCAGCAGCTTAGCTGGGCAGCGACAGTACTTC.